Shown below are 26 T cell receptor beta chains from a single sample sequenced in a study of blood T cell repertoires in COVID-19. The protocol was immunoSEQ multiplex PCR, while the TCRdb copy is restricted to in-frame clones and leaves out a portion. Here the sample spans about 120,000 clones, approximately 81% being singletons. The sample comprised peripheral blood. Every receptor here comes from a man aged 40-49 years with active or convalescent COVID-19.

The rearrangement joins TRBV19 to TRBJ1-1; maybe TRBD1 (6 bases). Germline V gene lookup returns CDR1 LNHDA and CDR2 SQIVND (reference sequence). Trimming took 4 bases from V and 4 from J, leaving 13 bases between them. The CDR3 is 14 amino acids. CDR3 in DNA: TGTGCCAGTAGTAAAGGACAGCGGGGCACTGAAGCTTTCTTT. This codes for CASSKGQRGTEAFF.

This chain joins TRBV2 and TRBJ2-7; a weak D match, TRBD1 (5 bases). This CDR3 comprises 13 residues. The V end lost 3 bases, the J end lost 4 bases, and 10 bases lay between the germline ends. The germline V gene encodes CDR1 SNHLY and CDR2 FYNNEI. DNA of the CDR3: TGTGCCAGCAGTGACGGACACAATTACGAGCAGTACTTC. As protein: CASSDGHNYEQYF.

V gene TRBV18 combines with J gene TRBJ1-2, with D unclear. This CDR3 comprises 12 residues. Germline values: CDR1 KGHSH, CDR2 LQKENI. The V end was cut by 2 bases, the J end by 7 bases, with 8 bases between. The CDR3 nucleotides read TGTGCCAGCTCACCAGCCTCGGGTGGCTACACCTTC. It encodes CASSPASGGYTF.

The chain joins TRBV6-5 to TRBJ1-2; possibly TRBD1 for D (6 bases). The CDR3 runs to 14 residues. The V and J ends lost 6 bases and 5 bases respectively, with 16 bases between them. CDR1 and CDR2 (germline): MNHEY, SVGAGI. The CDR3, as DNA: TGTGCCAGCAGGGACAGCACTTGGGTTTATGGCTACACCTTC. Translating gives CASRDSTWVYGYTF.

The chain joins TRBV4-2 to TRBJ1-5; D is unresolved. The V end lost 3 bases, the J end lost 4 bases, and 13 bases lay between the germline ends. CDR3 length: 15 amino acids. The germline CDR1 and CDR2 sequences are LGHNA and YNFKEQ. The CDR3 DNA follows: TGTGCCAGCAGCCAGGATCCCGGGGTTAATCAGCCCCAGCATTTT. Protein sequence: CASSQDPGVNQPQHF.

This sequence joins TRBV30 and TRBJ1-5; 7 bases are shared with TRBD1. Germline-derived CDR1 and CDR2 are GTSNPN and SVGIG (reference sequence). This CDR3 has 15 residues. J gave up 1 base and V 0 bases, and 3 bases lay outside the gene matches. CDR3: CAWSVQGGSNQPQHF. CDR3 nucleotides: TGTGCCTGGAGTGTACAAGGGGGCAGCAATCAGCCCCAGCATTTT.

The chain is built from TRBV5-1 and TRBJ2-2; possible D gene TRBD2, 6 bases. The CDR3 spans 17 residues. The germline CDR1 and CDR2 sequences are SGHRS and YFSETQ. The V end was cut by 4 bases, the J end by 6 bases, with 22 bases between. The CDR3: CASSLGGGTTRAGELFF. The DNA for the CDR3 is TGCGCCAGCAGCCTTGGAGGCGGGACCACACGCGCCGGGGAGCTGTTTTTT.

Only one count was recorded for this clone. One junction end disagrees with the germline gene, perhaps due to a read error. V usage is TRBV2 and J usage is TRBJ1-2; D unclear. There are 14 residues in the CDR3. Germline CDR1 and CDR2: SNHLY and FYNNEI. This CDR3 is CASRRAEQTYGFIF. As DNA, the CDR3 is TGTGCCAGCAGGAGGGCAGAGCAGACCTATGGCTTCATCTTC.

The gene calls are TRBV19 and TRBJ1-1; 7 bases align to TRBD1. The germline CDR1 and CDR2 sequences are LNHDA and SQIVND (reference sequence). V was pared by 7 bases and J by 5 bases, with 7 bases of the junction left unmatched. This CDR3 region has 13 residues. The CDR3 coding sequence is TGTGCCAGTAATAGGGGGCTATGGACTGAAGCTTTCTTT. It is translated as CASNRGLWTEAFF.

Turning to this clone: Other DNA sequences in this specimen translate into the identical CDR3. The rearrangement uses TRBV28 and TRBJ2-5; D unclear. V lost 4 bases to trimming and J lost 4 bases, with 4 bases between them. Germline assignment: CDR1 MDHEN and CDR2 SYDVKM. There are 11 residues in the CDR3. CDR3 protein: CASSSRETQYF. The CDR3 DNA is TGTGCCAGCAGTTCTAGAGAGACCCAGTACTTC.

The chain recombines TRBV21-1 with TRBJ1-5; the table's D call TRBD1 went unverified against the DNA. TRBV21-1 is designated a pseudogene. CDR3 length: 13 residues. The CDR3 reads CASHRTGDQPQHF. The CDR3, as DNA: TGTGCCAGCCATCGGACAGGGGATCAGCCCCAGCATTTT.

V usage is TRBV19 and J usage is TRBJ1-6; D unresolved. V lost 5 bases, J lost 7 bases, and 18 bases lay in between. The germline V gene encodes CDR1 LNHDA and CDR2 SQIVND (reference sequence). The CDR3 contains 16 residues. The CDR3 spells CASSEMGGSGNSPLHF. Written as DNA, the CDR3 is TGTGCCAGTAGTGAGATGGGCGGGTCAGGAAATTCACCCCTCCACTTT.

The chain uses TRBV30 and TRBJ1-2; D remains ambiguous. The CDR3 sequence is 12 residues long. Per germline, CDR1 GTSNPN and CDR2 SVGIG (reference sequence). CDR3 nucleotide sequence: TGTGCTTGCCGCGCGGGTAACTATGGCTACACCTTC. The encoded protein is CACRAGNYGYTF.

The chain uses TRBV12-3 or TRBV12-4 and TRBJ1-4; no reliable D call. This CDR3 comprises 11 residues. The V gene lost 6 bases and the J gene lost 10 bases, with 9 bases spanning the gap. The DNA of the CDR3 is TGTGCCAGCAGAGCCCGAGGAAAACTGTTTTTT. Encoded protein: CASRARGKLFF.

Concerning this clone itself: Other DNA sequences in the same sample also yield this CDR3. CDR3 coding DNA: TGTGCCAGTAGTATACGGGGGGGCACTGAAGCTTTCTTT. Translated: CASSIRGGTEAFF. The J gene is TRBJ1-1, the V gene TRBV19; the D gene is possibly TRBD1 (5 bases). Germline CDR1 reads LNHDA; CDR2 reads SQIVND (reference sequence). The V end was cut by 2 bases, the J end by 4 bases, with 8 bases between. The CDR3 spans 13 residues.

The CDR3 is CASSSQTSGGKQYF. CDR3 coding DNA: TGTGCCAGCAGCTCCCAGACTAGCGGGGGGAAGCAGTACTTC. The J gene is TRBJ2-7, the V gene TRBV6-2 or TRBV6-3, with 13 bases aligning to TRBD2. The CDR3 has 14 residues. The V and J ends lost 6 bases and 8 bases, in that order; junction bases with no gene match: 7. Germline lookup yields CDR1 MNHEY and CDR2 SVGEGT.

CDR3: CASSTTGDTEAFF. CDR3 sequence (DNA): TGTGCCAGCAGCACGACAGGGGACACTGAAGCTTTCTTT. The chain has TRBV7-9 and TRBJ1-1; TRBD1 matches at 8 bases. CDR1 and CDR2 from the germline V gene are SEHNR and FQNEAQ (reference sequence). The ends lost 5 bases at V and 3 bases at J; junction bases unmatched: 2. The CDR3 loop spans 13 amino acids. The whole variable domain, remainder taken from reference TRBV7-9 and TRBJ1-1, is DTGVSQNPRHKITKRGQNVTFRCDPISEHNRLYWYRQTLGQGPEFLTYFQNEAQLEKSRLLSDRFSAERPKGSFSTLEIQRTEQGDSAMYLCASSTTGDTEAFFGQGTRLTVV.

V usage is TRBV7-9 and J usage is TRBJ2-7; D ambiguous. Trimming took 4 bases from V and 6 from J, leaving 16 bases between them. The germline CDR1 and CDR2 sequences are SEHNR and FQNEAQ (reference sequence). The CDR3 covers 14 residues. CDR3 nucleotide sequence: TGTGCCAGCAGCTCCCAAGGTGGGCGTACCGAGCAGTACTTC. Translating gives CASSSQGGRTEQYF.

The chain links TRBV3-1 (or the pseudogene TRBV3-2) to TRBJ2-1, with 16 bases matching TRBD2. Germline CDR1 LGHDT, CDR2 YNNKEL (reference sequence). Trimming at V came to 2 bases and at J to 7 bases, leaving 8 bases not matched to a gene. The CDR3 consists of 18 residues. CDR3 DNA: TGTGCCAGCAGCCAACGTCCCGGGACTAGCGGGAGGGCGAATGAGCAGTTCTTC. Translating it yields CASSQRPGTSGRANEQFF.

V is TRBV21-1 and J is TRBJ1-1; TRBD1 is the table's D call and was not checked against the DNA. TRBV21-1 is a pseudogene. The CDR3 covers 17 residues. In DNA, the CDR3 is TGTGCCAGCAGCAAAGCGCAGGGCAGGGGAAAAAACACTGAAGCTTTCTTT. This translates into CASSKAQGRGKNTEAFF.

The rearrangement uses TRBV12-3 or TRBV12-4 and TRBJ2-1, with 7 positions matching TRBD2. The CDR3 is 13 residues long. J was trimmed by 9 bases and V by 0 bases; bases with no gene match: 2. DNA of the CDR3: TGTGCCAGCAGTTTAGCGCGGGAGAGTGAGCAGTTCTTC. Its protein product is CASSLARESEQFF.

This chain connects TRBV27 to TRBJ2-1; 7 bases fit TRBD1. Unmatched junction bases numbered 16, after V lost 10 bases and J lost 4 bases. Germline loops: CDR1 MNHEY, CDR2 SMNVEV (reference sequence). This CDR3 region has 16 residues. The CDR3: CATSKAGTERYNEQFF. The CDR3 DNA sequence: TGTGCCACTTCGAAGGCCGGGACAGAAAGATACAATGAGCAGTTCTTC.

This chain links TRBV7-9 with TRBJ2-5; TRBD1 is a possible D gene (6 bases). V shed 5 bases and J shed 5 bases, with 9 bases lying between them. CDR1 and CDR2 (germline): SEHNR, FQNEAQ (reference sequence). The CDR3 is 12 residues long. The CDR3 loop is CASSPDRETQYF. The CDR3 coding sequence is TGTGCCAGCAGCCCTGACAGGGAGACCCAGTACTTC.

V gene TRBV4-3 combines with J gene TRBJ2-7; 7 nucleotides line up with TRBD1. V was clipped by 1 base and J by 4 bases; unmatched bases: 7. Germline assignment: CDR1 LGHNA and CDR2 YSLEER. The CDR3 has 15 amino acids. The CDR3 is CASSQGTGPAYEQYF. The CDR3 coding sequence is TGCGCCAGCAGCCAAGGGACAGGTCCGGCATACGAGCAGTACTTC.

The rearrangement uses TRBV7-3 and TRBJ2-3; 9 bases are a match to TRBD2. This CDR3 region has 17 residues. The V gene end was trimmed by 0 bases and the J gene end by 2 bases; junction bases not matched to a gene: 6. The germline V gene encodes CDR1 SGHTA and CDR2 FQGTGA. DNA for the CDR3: TGTGCCAGCAGCTTAACGGGCCTAGCGGGGATCACAGATACGCAGTATTTT. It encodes CASSLTGLAGITDTQYF.

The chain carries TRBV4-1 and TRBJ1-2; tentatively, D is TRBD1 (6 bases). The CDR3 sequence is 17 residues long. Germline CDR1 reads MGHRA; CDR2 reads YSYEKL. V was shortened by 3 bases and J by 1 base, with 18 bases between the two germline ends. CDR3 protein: CASSHSDSRGFNYGYTF. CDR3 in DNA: TGCGCCAGCAGCCACTCCGACTCGAGGGGGTTTAACTATGGCTACACCTTC.